These T cell receptor beta chains were read from a single sample in a study of CD8 T cells in ankylosing spondylitis. TCRdb redid the calling of the 5' RACE reads with MiXCR, one entry per CDR3 protein. Seen here are some 220,000 distinct CDR3 sequences, approximately 8% observed once, and the top ten hold approximately 5%. Sequencing was performed on blood, either unsorted or a sorted T cell fraction (not recorded which). Source of these receptors: a female donor with ankylosing spondylitis or in good health (not recorded which). Each CDR3 is given without its conserved first and last residue. The order of the fields is CDR3 protein, J gene, clone size, V gene, CDR3 length. Clone size is shown for a subset of rows, as once, few, many or a class of expanded clone.

CDR3aa: ASSLSRGQGNEAF; j_gene: TRBJ1-1; abundance: many; v_gene: TRBV5-1; len: 13
CDR3aa: SARSTGGSYGYT; j_gene: TRBJ1-2; abundance: many; v_gene: TRBV20-1; len: 12
CDR3aa: AGSPATGELF; j_gene: TRBJ2-2; abundance: many; v_gene: TRBV27; len: 10
CDR3aa: SARDTGVSYNEQF; j_gene: TRBJ2-1; abundance: many; v_gene: TRBV20-1; len: 13
CDR3aa: ASMFYVVTGEGNEQF; j_gene: TRBJ2-1; abundance: many; v_gene: TRBV12-3/TRBV12-4; len: 15
CDR3aa: ASNPIAGVYNEQF; j_gene: TRBJ2-1; abundance: few; v_gene: TRBV2; len: 13
CDR3aa: ASSYSLNNEQF; j_gene: TRBJ2-1; abundance: few; v_gene: TRBV6-6; len: 11
CDR3aa: ATSDSGTGGYT; j_gene: TRBJ1-2; abundance: few; v_gene: TRBV24-1; len: 11
CDR3aa: ASSLAGLAGINEQF; j_gene: TRBJ2-1; abundance: many; v_gene: TRBV7-2; len: 14
CDR3aa: AWTHAQETQY; j_gene: TRBJ2-5; abundance: many; v_gene: TRBV30; len: 10
CDR3aa: SVGGLAGGNEQF; j_gene: TRBJ2-1; abundance: .; v_gene: TRBV29-1; len: 12
CDR3aa: ASSPVRTGETKNIQY; j_gene: TRBJ2-4; abundance: many; v_gene: TRBV5-1; len: 15
CDR3aa: ASRMEGFGFEQY; j_gene: TRBJ2-7; abundance: many; v_gene: TRBV6-2/TRBV6-3; len: 12
CDR3aa: AWSSRRPRYEQY; j_gene: TRBJ2-7; abundance: .; v_gene: TRBV30; len: 12
CDR3aa: SASSGASGRVPSYEQY; j_gene: TRBJ2-7; abundance: many; v_gene: TRBV20-1; len: 16
CDR3aa: ASGGLADDNEQF; j_gene: TRBJ2-1; abundance: many; v_gene: TRBV5-1; len: 12
CDR3aa: ASSPDRNGYT; j_gene: TRBJ1-2; abundance: many; v_gene: TRBV18; len: 10
CDR3aa: ASSSRRPIRATRGDTQY; j_gene: TRBJ2-3; abundance: .; v_gene: TRBV7-3; len: 17
CDR3aa: ASSLSVGGGTGELF; j_gene: TRBJ2-2; abundance: many; v_gene: TRBV5-1; len: 14
CDR3aa: ASTGLAGGGETQY; j_gene: TRBJ2-5; abundance: .; v_gene: TRBV5-1; len: 13
CDR3aa: ASSQERYGYT; j_gene: TRBJ1-2; abundance: many; v_gene: TRBV3-1; len: 10
CDR3aa: AWNAGGDTQY; j_gene: TRBJ2-3; abundance: many; v_gene: TRBV30; len: 10
CDR3aa: ASSFSSGSSSGGYEQY; j_gene: TRBJ2-7; abundance: many; v_gene: TRBV6-5; len: 16
CDR3aa: ASSLVQGAVEQF; j_gene: TRBJ2-1; abundance: many; v_gene: TRBV7-9; len: 12
CDR3aa: AWDPGTGISLRPYNEQF; j_gene: TRBJ2-1; abundance: many; v_gene: TRBV30; len: 17
CDR3aa: AWGTSAYEQY; j_gene: TRBJ2-7; abundance: many; v_gene: TRBV30; len: 10
CDR3aa: ASSLAGEGSYEQY; j_gene: TRBJ2-7; abundance: many; v_gene: TRBV28; len: 13
CDR3aa: ASSSPQGASSNQPQH; j_gene: TRBJ1-5; abundance: many; v_gene: TRBV7-8; len: 15
CDR3aa: ASSLGHDWYGYT; j_gene: TRBJ1-2; abundance: many; v_gene: TRBV5-1; len: 12
CDR3aa: SVEVGNNNEQF; j_gene: TRBJ2-1; abundance: many; v_gene: TRBV29-1; len: 11
CDR3aa: ASRRENGELF; j_gene: TRBJ2-2; abundance: many; v_gene: TRBV5-1; len: 10
CDR3aa: ASSFLGLSIEQI; j_gene: TRBJ2-1; abundance: .; v_gene: TRBV5-5; len: 12
CDR3aa: SASGLAGASYNEQF; j_gene: TRBJ2-1; abundance: many; v_gene: TRBV20-1; len: 14
CDR3aa: ASSYSGPGNYGYT; j_gene: TRBJ1-2; abundance: many; v_gene: TRBV6-5; len: 13
CDR3aa: ASSVGVGPNYEQY; j_gene: TRBJ2-7; abundance: many; v_gene: TRBV9; len: 13
CDR3aa: ASSYRGRTTDTQY; j_gene: TRBJ2-3; abundance: many; v_gene: TRBV6-5; len: 13
CDR3aa: ATNGPQGTDTQY; j_gene: TRBJ2-3; abundance: many; v_gene: TRBV24-1; len: 12
CDR3aa: SARDLLDRTNQPQH; j_gene: TRBJ1-5; abundance: many; v_gene: TRBV20-1; len: 14
CDR3aa: ASSRGAGEADTQY; j_gene: TRBJ2-3; abundance: many; v_gene: TRBV7-3; len: 13